This T cell receptor (beta chain) was sequenced for a study of blood T cell repertoires in COVID-19. As for the study in general: Sources were T cells, B-cell-depleted T cells, or PBMCs; the material itself was cDNA or gDNA.

TCRdb's copy holds only in-frame clones and misses some; the assay was immunoSEQ multiplex PCR. The data contain 250,000 to 300,000 clones, about 76% of them singletons. The germline gives CDR1 SGHRS, CDR2 YFSETQ. Trimming cost V 6 bases and J 0 bases, with 9 bases left between them. The CDR3 length is 14 residues. The receptor's source is a woman aged 55-70 years with active or convalescent COVID-19. The genes are TRBV5-1 and TRBJ2-2; no reliable D call. The material sequenced was peripheral blood. CDR3 protein: CASTAEANTGELFF. The DNA for the CDR3 is TGCGCCAGCACGGCCGAGGCGAACACCGGGGAGCTGTTTTTT.